This T cell receptor beta chain was recovered during a study of blood T cell repertoires in COVID-19. Only in-frame clones appear in the TCRdb table, and some are missing; sequencing was by immunoSEQ multiplex PCR. The sample records about 140,000 clones, 60% to 85% being singletons. The germline V gene encodes CDR1 SGHAT and CDR2 FQNNGV. Unmatched junction bases numbered 5, after V lost 3 bases and J lost 7 bases. The CDR3 is 15 residues long. The sequence was collected from a man aged 50 to 59 with acute or convalescent COVID-19. The chain uses TRBV11-2 and TRBJ1-6; 8 bases match TRBD1. The sample taken for sequencing was peripheral blood. In nucleotides, the CDR3 is TGTGCCAGCAGCTTCTCGACAGGGGAGAATTCACCCCTCCACTTT. Its protein product is CASSFSTGENSPLHF.